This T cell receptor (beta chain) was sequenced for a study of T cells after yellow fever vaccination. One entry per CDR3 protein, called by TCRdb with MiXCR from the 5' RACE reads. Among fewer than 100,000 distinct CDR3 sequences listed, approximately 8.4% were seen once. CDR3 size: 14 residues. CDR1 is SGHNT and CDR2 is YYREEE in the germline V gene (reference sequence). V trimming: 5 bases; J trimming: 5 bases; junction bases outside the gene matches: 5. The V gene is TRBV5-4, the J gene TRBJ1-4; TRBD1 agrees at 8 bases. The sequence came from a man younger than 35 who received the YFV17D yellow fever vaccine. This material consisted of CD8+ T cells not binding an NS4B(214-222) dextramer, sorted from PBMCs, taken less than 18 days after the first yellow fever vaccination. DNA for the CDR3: TGTGCCAGCAGGGCGACAGGGGAAAATGAAAAACTGTTTTTT. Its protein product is CASRATGENEKLFF. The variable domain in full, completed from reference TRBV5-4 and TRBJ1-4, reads ETGVTQSPTHLIKTRGQQVTLRCSSQSGHNTVSWYQQALGQGPQFIFQYYREEENGRGNFPPRFSGLQFPNYSSELNVNALELDDSALYLCASRATGENEKLFFGSGTQLSVL.